The entry below gives a single T cell receptor (beta chain) sequence along with its context. Its specificity is unknown. Trimming took 8 bases from V and 6 from J, leaving 14 bases between them. The CDR3 is 12 residues long. CDR1 and CDR2 from the germline V gene are MNHEY and SVGEGT. These data are taken from a study of blood T cells in healthy people across ages. Study-wide results and caveats: Bulk PBMC profiling left naive and antigen-experienced comparisons inconclusive.

The authors ran a second PCR of roughly 6 to 12 cycles using a sample-barcoded 5' primer and a J-beta primer mix. TCRdb processed the 5' RACE reads anew with MiXCR; each CDR3 protein has one entry. This repertoire shows about 1.4 million distinct CDR3 sequences, 59% found once; its top ten account for about 6.7%. V and J are TRBV6-2 or TRBV6-3 and TRBJ2-7, with D perhaps given as TRBD1 or TRBD2 (6 bases each). The sample was blood. The clonotype originates from a man in his late teens or twenties in good health. The CDR3 region has the DNA TGTGCCAGCGGTTTCGGGGGCGGCGAGCAGTACTTC. It translates to CASGFGGGEQYF.